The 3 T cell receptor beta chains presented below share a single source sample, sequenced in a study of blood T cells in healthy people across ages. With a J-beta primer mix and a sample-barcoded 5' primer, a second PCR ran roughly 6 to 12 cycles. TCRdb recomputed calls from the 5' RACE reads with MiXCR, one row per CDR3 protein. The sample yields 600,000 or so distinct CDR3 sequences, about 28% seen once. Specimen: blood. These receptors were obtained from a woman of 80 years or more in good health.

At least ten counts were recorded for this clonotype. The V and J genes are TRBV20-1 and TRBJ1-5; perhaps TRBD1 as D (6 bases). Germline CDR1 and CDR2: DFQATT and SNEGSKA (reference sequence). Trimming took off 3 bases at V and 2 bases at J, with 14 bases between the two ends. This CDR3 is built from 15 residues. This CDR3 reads CSASATGGGNQPQHF. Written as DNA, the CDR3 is TGCAGTGCTAGCGCGACAGGTGGTGGCAATCAGCCCCAGCATTTT.

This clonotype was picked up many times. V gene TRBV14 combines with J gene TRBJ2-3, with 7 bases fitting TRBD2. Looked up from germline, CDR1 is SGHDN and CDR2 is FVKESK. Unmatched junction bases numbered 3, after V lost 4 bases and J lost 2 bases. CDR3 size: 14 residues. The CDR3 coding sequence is TGTGCCAGCAGCCCCCGGGGGGTCACAGATACGCAGTATTTT. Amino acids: CASSPRGVTDTQYF.

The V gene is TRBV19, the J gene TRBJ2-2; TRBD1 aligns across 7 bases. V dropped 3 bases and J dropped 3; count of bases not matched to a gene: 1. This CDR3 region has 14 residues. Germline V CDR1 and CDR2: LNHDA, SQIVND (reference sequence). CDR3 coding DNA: TGTGCCAGTAGTATGGGGACAGACACCGGGGAGCTGTTTTTT. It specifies CASSMGTDTGELFF.